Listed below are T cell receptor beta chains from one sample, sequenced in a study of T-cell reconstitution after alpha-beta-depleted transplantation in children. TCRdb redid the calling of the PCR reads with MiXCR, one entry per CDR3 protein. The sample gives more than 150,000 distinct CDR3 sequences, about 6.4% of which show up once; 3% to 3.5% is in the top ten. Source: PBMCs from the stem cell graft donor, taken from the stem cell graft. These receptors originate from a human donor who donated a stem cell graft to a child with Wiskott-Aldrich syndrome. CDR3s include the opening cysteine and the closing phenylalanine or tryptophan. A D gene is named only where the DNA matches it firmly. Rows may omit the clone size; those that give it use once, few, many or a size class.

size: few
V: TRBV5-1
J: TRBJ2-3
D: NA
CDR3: CASSHPSSGTDTQYF
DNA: TGCGCCAGCAGCCATCCAAGCTCGGGCACAGATACGCAGTATTTT

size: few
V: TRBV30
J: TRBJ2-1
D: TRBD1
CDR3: CAWTPPGQGNEQFF
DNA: TGTGCCTGGACCCCTCCGGGACAGGGGAATGAGCAGTTCTTC

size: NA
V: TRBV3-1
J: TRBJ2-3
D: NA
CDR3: CASSQRFLGSPGQTHTDTQYF
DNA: TGTGCCAGCAGCCAACGTTTTTTAGGTTCTCCCGGACAGACCCACACAGATACGCAGTATTTT

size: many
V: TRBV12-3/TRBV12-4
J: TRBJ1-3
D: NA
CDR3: CASRYSSNSGNTIYF
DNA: TGTGCCAGCAGATACAGTTCGAACTCTGGAAACACCATATATTTT

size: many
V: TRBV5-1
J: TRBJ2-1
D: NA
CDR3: CASSLGPKSRDEQFF
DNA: TGCGCCAGCAGCTTGGGACCTAAAAGTCGAGATGAGCAGTTCTTC

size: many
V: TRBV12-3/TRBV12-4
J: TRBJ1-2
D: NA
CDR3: CASSDDRSNYGYTF
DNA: TGTGCCAGCAGTGATGACCGGAGTAACTATGGCTACACCTTC

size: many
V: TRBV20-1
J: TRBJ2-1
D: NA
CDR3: CSATSGPVYNEQFF
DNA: TGCAGTGCCACTTCGGGACCGGTATACAATGAGCAGTTCTTC

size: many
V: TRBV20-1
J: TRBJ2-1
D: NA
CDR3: CSARDRSGGLPSYNEQFF
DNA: TGCAGTGCTAGAGATCGGTCCGGGGGCCTCCCCTCCTACAATGAGCAGTTCTTC

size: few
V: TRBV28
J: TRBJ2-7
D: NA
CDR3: CASSLPTGQQYF
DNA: TGTGCCAGCAGTCTGCCGACAGGTCAGCAGTACTTC

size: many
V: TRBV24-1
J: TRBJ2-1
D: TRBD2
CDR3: CATSGTSGRVEQFF
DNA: TGTGCCACCTCCGGGACTAGCGGGAGAGTAGAGCAGTTCTTC

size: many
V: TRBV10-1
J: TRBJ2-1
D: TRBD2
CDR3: CASSESGLAGVHEQFF
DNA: TGCGCCAGCAGTGAGTCGGGACTAGCGGGGGTACATGAGCAGTTCTTC

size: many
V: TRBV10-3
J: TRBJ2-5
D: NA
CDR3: CAISESKETQYF
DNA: TGTGCCATCAGTGAGTCCAAAGAGACCCAGTACTTC

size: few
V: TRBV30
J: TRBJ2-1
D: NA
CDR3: CAWSASSSGNEQFF
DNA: TGTGCCTGGAGTGCCTCGAGTTCCGGCAATGAGCAGTTCTTC

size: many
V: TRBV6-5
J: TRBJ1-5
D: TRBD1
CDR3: CASSYSRDRSSNQPQHF
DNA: TGTGCCAGCAGTTACTCGAGGGACAGGAGTAGCAATCAGCCCCAGCATTTT

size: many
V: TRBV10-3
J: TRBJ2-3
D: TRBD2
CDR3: CATRSGGATDTQYF
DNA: TGTGCCACCCGTAGCGGGGGGGCCACAGATACGCAGTATTTT

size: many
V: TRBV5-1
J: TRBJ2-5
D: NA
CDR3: CASSLMRGWETQYF
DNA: TGCGCCAGCAGCTTGATGCGGGGATGGGAGACCCAGTACTTC